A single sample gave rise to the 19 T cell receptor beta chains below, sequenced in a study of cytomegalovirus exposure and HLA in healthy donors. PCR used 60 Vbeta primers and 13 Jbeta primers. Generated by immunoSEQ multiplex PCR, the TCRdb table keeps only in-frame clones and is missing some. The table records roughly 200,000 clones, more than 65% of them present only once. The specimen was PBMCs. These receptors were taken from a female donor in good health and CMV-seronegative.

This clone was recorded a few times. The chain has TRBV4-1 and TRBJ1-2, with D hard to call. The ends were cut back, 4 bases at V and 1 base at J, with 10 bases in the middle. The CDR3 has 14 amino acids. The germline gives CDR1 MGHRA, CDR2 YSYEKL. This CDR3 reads CASSPRMINYGYTF. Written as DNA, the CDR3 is TGCGCCAGCAGCCCGCGGATGATTAACTATGGCTACACCTTC.

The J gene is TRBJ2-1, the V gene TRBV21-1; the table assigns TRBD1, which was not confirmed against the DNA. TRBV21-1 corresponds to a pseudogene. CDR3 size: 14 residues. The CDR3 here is CASSKETGCHEQFF. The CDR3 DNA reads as TGTGCCAGCAGCAAGGAGACAGGGTGCCATGAGCAGTTCTTC.

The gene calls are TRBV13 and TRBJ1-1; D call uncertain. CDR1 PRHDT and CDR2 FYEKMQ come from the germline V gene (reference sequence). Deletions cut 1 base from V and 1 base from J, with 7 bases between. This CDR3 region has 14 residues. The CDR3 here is CASSLVSGNTEAFF. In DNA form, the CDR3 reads TGTGCCAGCAGCTTAGTTTCGGGGAACACTGAAGCTTTCTTT.

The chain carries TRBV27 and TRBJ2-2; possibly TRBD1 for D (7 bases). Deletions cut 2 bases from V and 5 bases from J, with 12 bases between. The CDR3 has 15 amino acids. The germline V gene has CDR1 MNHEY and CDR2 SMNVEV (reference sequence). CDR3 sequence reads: CASSLLAGGTGELFF. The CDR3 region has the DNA TGTGCCAGCAGTTTACTTGCAGGGGGGACCGGGGAGCTGTTTTTT.

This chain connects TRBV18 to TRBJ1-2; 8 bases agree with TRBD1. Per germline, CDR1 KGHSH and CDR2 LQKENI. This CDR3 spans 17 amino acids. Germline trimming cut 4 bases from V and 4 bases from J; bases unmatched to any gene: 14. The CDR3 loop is CASSQTTGEGVGYGYTF. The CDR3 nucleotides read TGTGCCAGCTCACAAACGACAGGGGAGGGGGTGGGCTATGGCTACACCTTC.

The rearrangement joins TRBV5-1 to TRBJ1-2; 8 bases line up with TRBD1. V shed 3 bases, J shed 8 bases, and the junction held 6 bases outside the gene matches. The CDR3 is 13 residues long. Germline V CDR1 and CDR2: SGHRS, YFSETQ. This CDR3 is CASSSTGDSGYTF. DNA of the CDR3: TGCGCCAGCAGCTCGACAGGGGATAGCGGCTACACCTTC.

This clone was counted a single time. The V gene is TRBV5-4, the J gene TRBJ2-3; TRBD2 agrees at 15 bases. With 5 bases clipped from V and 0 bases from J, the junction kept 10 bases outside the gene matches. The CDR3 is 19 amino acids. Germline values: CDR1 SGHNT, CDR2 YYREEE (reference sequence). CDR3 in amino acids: CASSRGGTSGGPSTDTQYF. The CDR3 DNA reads TGTGCCAGCAGTCGTGGTGGGACTAGCGGGGGGCCGAGCACAGATACGCAGTATTTT.

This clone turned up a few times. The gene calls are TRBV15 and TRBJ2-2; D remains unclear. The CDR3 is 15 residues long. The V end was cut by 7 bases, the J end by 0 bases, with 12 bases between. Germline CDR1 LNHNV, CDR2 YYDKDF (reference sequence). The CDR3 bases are TGTGCCACCACCGTCGGAGACTCGAACACCGGGGAGCTGTTTTTT. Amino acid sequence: CATTVGDSNTGELFF.

The CDR3, as DNA: TGCGCCAGCAGCTTGCGACAGGGGATGAGGAATGAGCAGTTCTTC. Translation gives CASSLRQGMRNEQFF. The chain carries TRBV5-1 and TRBJ2-1, with TRBD1 identical over 8 bases. The J segment lost 7 bases and the V segment lost 1 base, leaving 7 bases of the junction unmatched. Germline CDR1 SGHRS, CDR2 YFSETQ. The CDR3 covers 15 residues.

CDR3 nucleotides: TGTGCCAGTAGTATAAGGCCGGGACTAGCTGACTCCAGCTCCTACGAGCAGTACTTC. It codes for CASSIRPGLADSSSYEQYF. The J gene is TRBJ2-7, the V gene TRBV19, with 9 bases identical to TRBD2. The CDR3 is made up of 19 amino acids. The V and J ends lost 2 bases and 0 bases, in that order; junction bases with no gene match: 14. CDR1 LNHDA and CDR2 SQIVND come from the germline V gene (reference sequence).

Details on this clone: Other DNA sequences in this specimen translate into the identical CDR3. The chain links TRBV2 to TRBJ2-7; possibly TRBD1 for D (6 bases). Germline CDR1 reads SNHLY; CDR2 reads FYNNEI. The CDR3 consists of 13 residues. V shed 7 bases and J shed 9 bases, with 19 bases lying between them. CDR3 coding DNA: TGTGCCAGCACAGGGGCTTCAACCGGAGGGCAGTACTTC. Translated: CASTGASTGGQYF.

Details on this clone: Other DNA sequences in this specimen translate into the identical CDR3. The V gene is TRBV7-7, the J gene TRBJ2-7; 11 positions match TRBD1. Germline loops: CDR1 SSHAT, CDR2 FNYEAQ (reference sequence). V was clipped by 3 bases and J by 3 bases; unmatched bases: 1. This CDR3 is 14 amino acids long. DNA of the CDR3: TGTGCCAGCAGCTTGGGACAGGGGGGCTACGAGCAGTACTTC. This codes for CASSLGQGGYEQYF.

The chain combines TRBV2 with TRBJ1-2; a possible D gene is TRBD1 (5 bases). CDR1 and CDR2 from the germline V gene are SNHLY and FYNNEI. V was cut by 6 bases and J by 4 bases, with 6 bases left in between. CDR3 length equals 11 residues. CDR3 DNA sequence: TGTGCCAGCAGGACAGTCTATGGCTACACCTTC. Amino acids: CASRTVYGYTF.

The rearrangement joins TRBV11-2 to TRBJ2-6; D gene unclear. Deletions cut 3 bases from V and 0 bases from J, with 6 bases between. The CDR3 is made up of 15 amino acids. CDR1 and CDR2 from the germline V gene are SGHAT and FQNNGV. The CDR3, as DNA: TGTGCCAGCAGCTTCGCGAGCTCTGGGGCCAACGTCCTGACTTTC. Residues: CASSFASSGANVLTF.

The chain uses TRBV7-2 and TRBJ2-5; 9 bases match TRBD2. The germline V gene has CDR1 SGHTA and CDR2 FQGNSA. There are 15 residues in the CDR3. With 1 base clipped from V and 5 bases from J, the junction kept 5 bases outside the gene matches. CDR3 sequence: CASSLESSGKETQYF. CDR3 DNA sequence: TGTGCCAGCAGCTTAGAATCTAGCGGGAAGGAGACCCAGTACTTC.

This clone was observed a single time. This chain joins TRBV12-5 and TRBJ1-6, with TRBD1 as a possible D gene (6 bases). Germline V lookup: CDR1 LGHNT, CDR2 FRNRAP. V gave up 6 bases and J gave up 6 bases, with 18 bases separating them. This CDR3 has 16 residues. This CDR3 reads CASGYYPGQFNSPLHF. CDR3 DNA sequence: TGTGCTAGTGGCTACTATCCGGGACAATTTAATTCACCCCTCCACTTT. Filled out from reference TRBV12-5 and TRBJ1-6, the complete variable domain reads DARVTQTPRHKVTEMGQEVTMRCQPILGHNTVFWYRQTMMQGLELLAYFRNRAPLDDSGMPKDRFSAEMPDATLATLKIQPSEPRDSAVYFCASGYYPGQFNSPLHFGNGTRLTVT.

The CDR3 spells CASSVQGPSPLHF. In DNA form, the CDR3 reads TGTGCCAGCAGCGTACAGGGCCCCTCACCCCTCCACTTT. This chain uses TRBV9 with TRBJ1-6; a possible D gene is TRBD1 (5 bases). This CDR3 has 13 amino acids. Trimming removed 1 base at V and 10 bases at J, with 9 bases between. The germline V gene encodes CDR1 SGDLS and CDR2 YYNGEE.

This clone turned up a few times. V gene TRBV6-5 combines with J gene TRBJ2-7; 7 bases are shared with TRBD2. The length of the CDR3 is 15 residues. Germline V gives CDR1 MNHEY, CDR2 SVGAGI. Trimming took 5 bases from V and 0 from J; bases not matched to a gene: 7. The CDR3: CASSRGAGSSYEQYF. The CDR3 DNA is TGTGCCAGCAGTCGGGGAGCGGGAAGCTCCTACGAGCAGTACTTC.

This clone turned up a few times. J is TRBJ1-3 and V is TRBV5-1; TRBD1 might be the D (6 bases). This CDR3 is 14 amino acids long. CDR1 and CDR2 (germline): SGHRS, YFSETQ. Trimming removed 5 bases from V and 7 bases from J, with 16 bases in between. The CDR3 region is CASSSEGQSNTIYF. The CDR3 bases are TGCGCCAGCAGTTCCGAGGGACAATCGAACACCATATATTTT.